The rows below give T cell receptor beta chains drawn from one sample of a study of T cell responses to AZD1222 COVID-19 vaccine. Clones were read by immunoSEQ multiplex PCR, and TCRdb kept only the in-frame ones, dropping some. In the table there are some 99,000 clones, about 90% of which are singletons. This material consisted of peripheral blood, taken on day 0 of AZD1222 vaccination. The receptors come from an adult in good health. The CDR3 runs from the conserved cysteine through the conserved F or W. Fields, in order: D gene, clone size, V gene, J gene, CDR3 protein, CDR3 DNA. The D gene is left open where the match is weak. A clone size is listed for some rows: how often the clone was seen (once, few, many), or a class if it is expanded.

D: TRBD2; size: -; V: TRBV7-9; J: TRBJ2-5; CDR3: CASSPGGGQETQYF; DNA: TGTGCCAGCAGCCCCGGGGGGGGACAAGAGACCCAGTACTTC
D: -; size: -; V: TRBV19; J: TRBJ2-3; CDR3: CASSSWTAWESDTQYF; DNA: TGTGCCAGTAGTTCCTGGACAGCTTGGGAGTCGGATACGCAGTATTTT
D: -; size: -; V: TRBV29-1; J: TRBJ2-1; CDR3: CSVEEMARAYNEQFF; DNA: TGCAGCGTTGAAGAAATGGCGAGAGCCTACAATGAGCAGTTCTTC
D: TRBD1; size: -; V: TRBV7-8; J: TRBJ1-1; CDR3: CASSPHRGPERNTEAFF; DNA: TGTGCCAGCAGCCCTCACAGGGGGCCCGAAAGGAACACTGAAGCTTTCTTT
D: -; size: -; V: TRBV24-1; J: TRBJ1-1; CDR3: CATSDQGGRAFF; DNA: TGTGCCACCAGTGATCAAGGGGGGAGAGCTTTCTTT
D: -; size: once; V: TRBV5-8; J: TRBJ1-1; CDR3: CASSAWGVENTEAFF; DNA: TGTGCCAGCAGCGCCTGGGGGGTAGAGAACACTGAAGCTTTCTTT
D: TRBD1; size: -; V: TRBV3-1/TRBV3-2; J: TRBJ2-6; CDR3: CASSSRTGSGDVLTF; DNA: TGTGCCAGCAGCTCCCGGACAGGTTCTGGCGACGTCCTGACTTTC
D: -; size: -; V: TRBV11-2; J: TRBJ1-1; CDR3: CASSLLTDMNTEAFF; DNA: TGTGCCAGCAGCTTATTGACAGATATGAACACTGAAGCTTTCTTT
D: -; size: -; V: TRBV7-2; J: TRBJ2-7; CDR3: CASSLFSLGGYEQYF; DNA: TGTGCCAGCAGCTTATTCAGTCTAGGCGGGTACGAGCAGTACTTC
D: TRBD2; size: -; V: TRBV5-1; J: TRBJ2-7; CDR3: CASRQEPAGDHEQYF; DNA: TGCGCCAGCAGACAGGAGCCAGCGGGAGACCACGAGCAGTACTTC
D: TRBD2; size: -; V: TRBV7-8; J: TRBJ2-5; CDR3: CASSLAFSGGAGETQYF; DNA: TGTGCCAGCAGCTTAGCGTTTAGCGGGGGGGCTGGGGAGACCCAGTACTTC
D: -; size: -; V: TRBV7-8; J: TRBJ1-5; CDR3: CASSHAGTLPQPQHF; DNA: TGTGCCAGCAGCCACGCCGGGACATTGCCTCAGCCCCAGCATTTT
D: -; size: -; V: TRBV6-5; J: TRBJ1-2; CDR3: CASSYSGGLPSGYTF; DNA: TGTGCCAGCAGTTACTCTGGGGGGTTACCTTCCGGCTACACCTTC
D: -; size: -; V: TRBV5-4; J: TRBJ1-6; CDR3: CASRRSSYNSPLHF; DNA: TGTGCCAGCAGACGGAGCTCCTATAATTCACCCCTCCACTTT
D: -; size: -; V: TRBV3-1/TRBV3-2; J: TRBJ1-5; CDR3: CASSQEVRNQPQHF; DNA: TGTGCCAGCAGCCAAGAGGTACGCAATCAGCCCCAGCATTTT
D: TRBD2; size: -; V: TRBV29-1; J: TRBJ2-3; CDR3: CSAALFTSGIMVSTDTQYF; DNA: TGCAGCGCGGCCCTATTTACTAGCGGGATTATGGTCAGCACAGATACGCAGTATTTT
D: TRBD2; size: -; V: TRBV5-1; J: TRBJ2-1; CDR3: CASSMGVVAGVSYNEQFF; DNA: TGCGCCAGCAGCATGGGGGTCGTAGCGGGAGTCTCCTACAATGAGCAGTTCTTC
D: -; size: -; V: TRBV15; J: TRBJ1-2; CDR3: CATSRDRAGHGYTF; DNA: TGTGCCACCAGCAGAGATAGGGCAGGGCATGGCTACACCTTC
D: -; size: -; V: TRBV3-1/TRBV3-2; J: TRBJ1-1; CDR3: CASSRSSSTEAFF; DNA: TGTGCCAGCAGCCGTTCGTCTAGCACTGAAGCTTTCTTT
D: -; size: -; V: TRBV15; J: TRBJ1-2; CDR3: CATSRDQFRGAGYTF; DNA: TGTGCCACCAGCAGAGATCAGTTTCGGGGTGCTGGCTACACCTTC
D: -; size: once; V: TRBV5-8; J: TRBJ2-7; CDR3: CASSYASDSRQQYF; DNA: TGTGCCAGCAGCTATGCTTCGGACAGCCGGCAGCAGTACTTC
D: -; size: -; V: TRBV5-1; J: TRBJ1-4; CDR3: CASSLEGYGGEKLFF; DNA: TGCGCCAGCAGCTTGGAGGGGTATGGAGGTGAAAAACTGTTTTTT
D: TRBD1; size: -; V: TRBV29-1; J: TRBJ2-1; CDR3: CSVPGTGDSYNEQFF; DNA: TGCAGCGTCCCCGGGACAGGGGATTCCTACAATGAGCAGTTCTTC
D: -; size: -; V: TRBV11-2; J: TRBJ2-7; CDR3: CASSSGDFKYEQYF; DNA: TGTGCCAGCAGCTCCGGGGACTTCAAGTACGAGCAGTACTTC
D: -; size: -; V: TRBV3-1/TRBV3-2; J: TRBJ1-6; CDR3: CASSHPGRINSPLHF; DNA: TGTGCCAGCAGCCACCCGGGACGGATTAATTCACCCCTCCACTTT
D: -; size: -; V: TRBV6-5; J: TRBJ2-7; CDR3: CASRTPLGDEQYF; DNA: TGTGCCAGCAGGACTCCCTTAGGGGACGAGCAGTACTTC
D: -; size: -; V: TRBV4-1; J: TRBJ1-4; CDR3: CASSQPPYRVNEKLFF; DNA: TGCGCCAGCAGCCAACCGCCATACCGGGTTAATGAAAAACTGTTTTTT
D: -; size: -; V: TRBV6-6; J: TRBJ1-1; CDR3: CASDRAVGTEAFF; DNA: TGTGCCAGCGATCGCGCGGTGGGAACTGAAGCTTTCTTT
D: -; size: -; V: TRBV19; J: TRBJ1-1; CDR3: CASSMVSNTEAFF; DNA: TGTGCCAGTAGTATGGTTTCCAACACTGAAGCTTTCTTT
D: -; size: -; V: TRBV19; J: TRBJ1-3; CDR3: CASSRGAGNTIYF; DNA: TGTGCCAGTAGTAGGGGTGCTGGAAACACCATATATTTT
D: -; size: -; V: TRBV5-6; J: TRBJ1-2; CDR3: CASSSLDKFYGYTF; DNA: TGTGCCAGCAGCTCCCTGGACAAGTTCTATGGCTACACCTTC
D: -; size: -; V: TRBV11-3; J: TRBJ1-3; CDR3: CASSPGRSSGNTIYF; DNA: TGTGCCAGCAGCCCGGGACGGTCCTCTGGAAACACCATATATTTT
D: -; size: -; V: TRBV13; J: TRBJ1-2; CDR3: CASSLLGNYYGYTF; DNA: TGTGCCAGCAGCTTATTAGGGAATTACTATGGCTACACCTTC
D: -; size: few; V: TRBV3-1/TRBV3-2; J: TRBJ1-3; CDR3: CASSYAPVSGNTIYF; DNA: TGTGCCAGCAGCTACGCACCGGTCTCTGGAAACACCATATATTTT
D: -; size: -; V: TRBV12-3/TRBV12-4; J: TRBJ1-2; CDR3: CASTTLAAGYTF; DNA: TGTGCCAGCACCACTTTAGCCGCGGGCTACACCTTC
D: -; size: -; V: TRBV19; J: TRBJ1-5; CDR3: CATKAPRIDQPQHF; DNA: TGTGCCACAAAGGCACCCCGAATTGATCAGCCCCAGCATTTT
D: -; size: -; V: TRBV18; J: TRBJ1-4; CDR3: CASSPNSEKLFF; DNA: TGTGCCAGCTCACCAAACTCCGAAAAACTGTTTTTT
D: -; size: -; V: TRBV7-9; J: TRBJ2-5; CDR3: CASSLGGDGRETQYF; DNA: TGTGCCAGCAGCTTAGGAGGGGACGGGCGCGAGACCCAGTACTTC
D: -; size: -; V: TRBV7-3; J: TRBJ2-1; CDR3: CAAPREDEQFF; DNA: TGTGCCGCCCCCCGGGAAGATGAGCAGTTCTTC
D: -; size: -; V: TRBV27; J: TRBJ1-1; CDR3: CASSLRKGRLAEAFF; DNA: TGTGCCAGCAGTTTAAGAAAGGGGCGACTGGCTGAAGCTTTCTTT
D: TRBD1; size: -; V: TRBV5-8; J: TRBJ1-5; CDR3: CASSYGTGGDQPQHF; DNA: TGTGCCAGCAGTTATGGGACAGGGGGCGATCAGCCCCAGCATTTT
D: TRBD1; size: -; V: TRBV2; J: TRBJ2-5; CDR3: CASSDSAGGETQYF; DNA: TGTGCCAGCAGTGATAGTGCAGGGGGAGAGACCCAGTACTTC
D: -; size: once; V: TRBV5-8; J: TRBJ1-1; CDR3: CASSDRSARAFF; DNA: TGTGCCAGCAGCGATAGGAGTGCTCGAGCTTTCTTT
D: -; size: -; V: TRBV14; J: TRBJ1-2; CDR3: CASSQTGSYGYTF; DNA: TGTGCCAGCAGCCAAACAGGGTCCTATGGCTACACCTTC
D: -; size: -; V: TRBV27; J: TRBJ1-5; CDR3: CASARGTGNQPQHF; DNA: TGTGCCAGCGCAAGGGGTACGGGCAATCAGCCCCAGCATTTT